This TCR beta chain was captured in a study of technical replicates of blood from a handful of donors (dated by TCRdb to 2016 to 2017). Spanning cysteine to phenylalanine, the CDR3 consists of 13 amino acids. Here the CDR3 DNA is all that survives: 39 bases in frame from base 1. Via the germline V gene, CDR1 is SQVTM and CDR2 ANQGSEA. V has 6 bases trimmed and J has 4 bases trimmed; junction bases matching no gene number 8. This clone was recorded a few times. Its cognate antigen has yet to be identified. One base away there is no much larger clone; base qualities are not given. The method behind the library was the immunoSEQ multiplex PCR assay. TCRdb retrieved this table from immuneACCESS and kept in-frame rearrangements only. Not all clones are present; in checked studies, unresolved V genes account for under half, and no reason is known for the remainder. This sample is represented by approximately 58,000 clones; more than 70% of them were singletons. Of the sample, 5.6% is held by the ten largest clones.

This chain is built from TRBV29-1 and TRBJ1-1, with 7 bases in between that match TRBD1. The sequenced sample consisted of PBMCs. This sequence originates from a human donor in good health. Some clones in this sample may be carry-over from other donors' samples. The CDR3 protein sequence reads: CSVVDREGTEAFF. The nucleotide sequence is given as TGCAGCGTCGTAGACAGGGAAGGCACTGAAGCTTTCTTT.